A selection of T cell receptor beta chains follows, all from one sample in a study of Ad26.COV2.S vaccination and SARS-CoV-2 variants. Clones were sequenced by immunoSEQ multiplex PCR, and TCRdb holds only the in-frame ones, with some missing. The sample lists 350,000 to 550,000 clones; about 88% were seen once. The sample was peripheral blood, taken in a trial of Ad26.COV2.S vaccine versus placebo. These receptor sequences come from a person between 18 and 65 years old who received the Ad26.COV2.S COVID-19 vaccine or a placebo. CDR3s include the opening cysteine and the closing phenylalanine or tryptophan. A D gene is named only where the DNA matches it firmly. The size field is filled for only some rows; it gives once, few, many or a size class.

cdr3_length d_call clone_size j_call v_call cdr3_nt cdr3_aa
16 TRBD2 - TRBJ2-1 TRBV25-1 TGTGCCAGCGGGGAGCCTACAGCGGGAGGGTCCAATGAGCAGTTCTTC CASGEPTAGGSNEQFF
15 - - TRBJ2-2 TRBV6-6 TGTGCCAGCAGTGCCCACCAACTAAACACCGGGGAGCTGTTTTTT CASSAHQLNTGELFF
13 - - TRBJ2-7 TRBV15 TGTGCCACCAGCAGTACAGGTGGGGGTGAGCAGTACTTC CATSSTGGGEQYF
14 - - TRBJ1-1 TRBV9 TGTGCCAGCAGCGCCCGAAGAGAGAACACTGAAGCTTTCTTT CASSARRENTEAFF
15 TRBD1 once TRBJ2-7 TRBV6-5 TGTGCCAGCAGTCCCCCTCAGGACAGGGGGCCCGAGCAGTACTTC CASSPPQDRGPEQYF
13 - - TRBJ1-4 TRBV12-3/TRBV12-4 TGTGCCAGCAGTCTCGCCGCAGAGGGTGAACTGTTTTTT CASSLAAEGELFF
15 TRBD1 - TRBJ1-4 TRBV28 TGTGCCAGCAGGACGACAGGGGATGGGAGTGAAAAACTGTTTTTT CASRTTGDGSEKLFF
13 - - TRBJ1-4 TRBV6-5 TGTGCCAGCAGTAACGGAGTAAGAGAAAAACTGTTTTTT CASSNGVREKLFF
13 - - TRBJ2-7 TRBV5-4 TGTGCCAGCAGCCCCTCCCAGGGCTACGAGCAGTACTTC CASSPSQGYEQYF
17 - few TRBJ1-5 TRBV19 TGTGCCAGTAGAACCAATTCAGGGAGTACGGCCCATCAGCCCCAGCATTTT CASRTNSGSTAHQPQHF
21 TRBD1 - TRBJ1-3 TRBV27 TGTGCCAGCACCCTTTTGGGCCCGGGACAGGGGGCCCTGGACTCTGGAAACACCATATATTTT CASTLLGPGQGALDSGNTIYF
16 TRBD2 - TRBJ2-3 TRBV27 TGTGCCAGCAGTTTATTAGCGGGGGCTAGCACAGATACGCAGTATTTT CASSLLAGASTDTQYF
14 - - TRBJ1-2 TRBV18 TGTGCCAGCCACCCAACGGGGGATACCTATGGCTACACCTTC CASHPTGDTYGYTF
13 - - TRBJ2-5 TRBV19 TGTGCCAGTAGTTTCGGTGTTCAAGAGACCCAGTACTTC CASSFGVQETQYF
13 - - TRBJ1-2 TRBV4-3 TGCGCCAGCAGCCATGGGAAAGGCTATGGCTACACCTTC CASSHGKGYGYTF
17 TRBD2 - TRBJ2-1 TRBV4-1 TGCGCCAGCAGCCAGACTCAGCGGGAAAGGTCCTACAATGAGCAGTTCTTC CASSQTQRERSYNEQFF
17 - - TRBJ2-4 TRBV3-1/TRBV3-2 TGTGCCAGCAGCCAAGATCATAGGCAGGGTGGGAAAAACATTCAGTACTTC CASSQDHRQGGKNIQYF
15 - - TRBJ2-3 TRBV7-2 TGTGCCAGCAGCTTAGGAGAGGGAACGACAGATACGCAGTATTTT CASSLGEGTTDTQYF
13 - - TRBJ2-1 TRBV11-3 TGTGCCAGCAGCCGCCTCTCCTACAATGAGCAGTTCTTC CASSRLSYNEQFF
12 - - TRBJ1-2 TRBV28 TGTGCCAGCAGCCTATTTGGGTATGGCTACACCTTC CASSLFGYGYTF
15 - - TRBJ1-2 TRBV30 TGTGCCTGGAGTGCAGGACCCCATTTGGACTATGGCTACACCTTC CAWSAGPHLDYGYTF
14 - - TRBJ1-6 TRBV3-1/TRBV3-2 TGTGCCAGCACCGCGGGGGCTGCTAATTCACCCCTCCACTTT CASTAGAANSPLHF
14 - - TRBJ2-3 TRBV7-2 TGTGCCAGCAGCCTCAGCGGGCTCACAGATACGCAGTATTTT CASSLSGLTDTQYF
13 - - TRBJ1-5 TRBV3-1/TRBV3-2 TGTGCCAGCAGCCAAGGACAGTCCCAGCCCCAGCATTTT CASSQGQSQPQHF
14 TRBD1 once TRBJ1-3 TRBV29-1 TGCAGCGCCCAAAGGGGGCTCGGGGGAAACACCATATATTTT CSAQRGLGGNTIYF
17 - - TRBJ2-1 TRBV5-1 TGCGCCAGCAGCACACCGGTGGGCCGTTATCGGGGCAATGAGCAGTTCTTC CASSTPVGRYRGNEQFF
15 - - TRBJ1-4 TRBV12-5 TGTGCTAGTGGTTTAGGGTCGGATCTCGGAGAAAAACTGTTTTTT CASGLGSDLGEKLFF
15 - - TRBJ1-4 TRBV6-1 TGTGCCAGCAGTGAAGGTCCCGTTGGAAATGAAAAACTGTTTTTT CASSEGPVGNEKLFF